A single sample is the source of the 15 T cell receptor beta chains below, sequenced in a study of T cells in Graves' hyperthyroidism and ophthalmopathy. RNA transcripts were the template for amplifying TCR beta CDR3 regions. HTBI primers were employed in a first-round RT-PCR of the TCR CDR3. Using its own MiXCR run on the multiplex PCR reads, TCRdb lists one record per CDR3 protein. The data hold nearly 250,000 distinct CDR3 sequences, with around 15% observed a single time. Sequencing used blood. These receptors all stem from a woman younger than 35 with Graves' ophthalmopathy.

This clonotype was recorded once. V is TRBV2 and J is TRBJ2-1; TRBD2 agrees at 7 bases. The germline CDR1 and CDR2 sequences are SNHLY and FYNNEI. Trimming cost V 7 bases and J 1 base; bases outside gene matches: 7. The CDR3 is made up of 15 amino acids. DNA of the CDR3: TGTGCCAGCACCCTTAGCGGGTATTCCTACAATGAGCAGTTCTTC. It specifies CASTLSGYSYNEQFF.

Many counts were recorded for this clonotype. V and J are TRBV28 and TRBJ2-7; TRBD1 is a possible D gene (6 bases). Germline-derived CDR1 and CDR2 are MDHEN and SYDVKM. Trimming took 5 bases from V and 5 from J, leaving 19 bases between them. The CDR3 runs 15 residues. For the CDR3, the DNA is TGTGCCAGCAGTCCTGTTCAGGGGCTGTCCCACGAGCAGTACTTC. Translating gives CASSPVQGLSHEQYF.

Concerning this clonotype: It is likely a read error, because the conserved phenylalanine at the end of the CDR3 is missing. The J gene is TRBJ2-7, the V gene TRBV13; D gene unclear. Trimming removed 5 bases from V and 0 bases from J, with 11 bases in between. There are 14 residues in the CDR3. CDR1 is PRHDT and CDR2 is FYEKMQ in the germline V gene (reference sequence). The CDR3 sequence is CASSGRTDSYEQYL. CDR3 nucleotides: TGTGCCAGCAGCGGAAGGACGGACTCCTACGAGCAGTACCTC.

For this clonotype: A much more abundant neighbour one base away suggests this may be a read error. The rearrangement uses TRBV7-9 and TRBJ2-7, with 7 bases matching TRBD1. The J call is doubtful: the DNA matches TRBJ2-1 better. In germline, CDR1 is SEHNR, CDR2 FQNEAQ (reference sequence). The CDR3 length is 15 residues. In DNA, the CDR3 is TGTGCCAGCAGCTTACCGGGACAGTACTCCTACGAGCAGTTCTTC. It specifies CASSLPGQYSYEQFF.

This clonotype was seen repeatedly, ten times or more. The CDR3: CASSGTANGYEQYF. The CDR3 DNA follows: TGTGCCAGCAGTGGGACCGCGAACGGCTACGAGCAGTACTTC. The chain uses TRBV28 and TRBJ2-7, with D perhaps assigned TRBD1 or TRBD2 (5 bases each). CDR1 is MDHEN and CDR2 is SYDVKM in the germline V gene. With 5 bases removed from V and 3 bases from J, the gap between germline ends came to 14 bases. The CDR3 totals 14 residues.

This clonotype was counted many times. Written as DNA, the CDR3 is TGCAGTGCTAGAGACACAGAGGATGGCTACACCTTC. This encodes CSARDTEDGYTF. The rearrangement uses TRBV20-1 and TRBJ1-2; no reliable D call. The CDR3 runs to 12 residues. V lost 0 bases and J 6 bases, leaving 8 bases between the germline ends. The germline V gene has CDR1 DFQATT and CDR2 SNEGSKA (reference sequence).

This clonotype was picked up many times. The chain combines TRBV4-3 with TRBJ2-1, with a tentative D call TRBD1 (6 bases). V was trimmed by 3 bases and J by 6 bases, leaving 12 bases between them. This CDR3 contains 14 residues. Germline loops: CDR1 LGHNA, CDR2 YSLEER. The CDR3 region is CASSQGDISNEQFF. DNA for the CDR3: TGCGCCAGCAGCCAGGGGGACATTTCCAATGAGCAGTTCTTC.

At least ten counts were recorded for this clonotype. The chain is built from TRBV12-3 or TRBV12-4 and TRBJ2-7; 11 bases fit TRBD2. The CDR3 has 15 residues. V was pared by 6 bases and J by 1 base, with 5 bases of the junction left unmatched. The CDR3 is CASSARLAGSYEQYF. The CDR3 region has the DNA TGTGCCAGCAGCGCCCGACTAGCGGGATCCTACGAGCAGTACTTC.

The table lists this clonotype with many counts. The chain is built from TRBV9 and TRBJ2-5, with D possibly being TRBD1 (6 bases). The CDR3 length is 15 residues. V was trimmed by 4 bases and J by 3 bases, leaving 16 bases between them. The V gene's germline CDR1 is SGDLS and CDR2 YYNGEE. CDR3 sequence reads: CASSLQGVGEETQYF. The CDR3 region has the DNA TGTGCCAGCAGCTTACAGGGAGTTGGGGAAGAGACCCAGTACTTC.

This clonotype was counted many times. The genes are TRBV7-2 and TRBJ2-3; 12 positions match TRBD2. This CDR3 region has 15 residues. CDR1 and CDR2 from the germline V gene are SGHTA and FQGNSA. With V trimmed by 2 bases and J by 4 bases, 1 base remained unmatched. CDR3 sequence reads: CASSLLAGGPDTQYF. Written as DNA, the CDR3 is TGTGCCAGCAGCTTACTAGCGGGAGGGCCAGATACGCAGTATTTT.

This clonotype has a handful of counts. The CDR3 region is CASSIYDREKGYTF. The DNA of the CDR3 is TGTGCCAGCAGCATATATGACAGGGAGAAAGGCTACACCTTC. The chain uses TRBV7-9 and TRBJ1-2, with 7 bases matching TRBD1. J lost 8 bases, V lost 5 bases, and 11 bases had no gene match. The CDR3 is 14 residues long. The germline gives CDR1 SEHNR, CDR2 FQNEAQ (reference sequence).

This clonotype was counted at least ten times. The chain uses TRBV25-1 and TRBJ2-7; D unresolved. The CDR3 runs 15 residues. V shed 3 bases and J shed 0 bases, with 12 bases lying between them. The germline V gene encodes CDR1 MGHDK and CDR2 SYGVNS. The CDR3 DNA is TGTGCCAGCAGTGACCTGGAGTATAGCTCCTACGAGCAGTACTTC. Its translation is CASSDLEYSSYEQYF.

This clonotype was recorded at least ten times. The rearrangement links TRBV14 to TRBJ2-5; 15 positions match TRBD2. The CDR3 loop spans 20 amino acids. From germline, CDR1 is SGHDN and CDR2 FVKESK. V was clipped by 1 base and J by 5 bases; unmatched bases: 14. The CDR3 coding sequence is TGTGCCAGCAGCCAAGGGAGGACTAGCGGGAGGGCCGGATTTGTGGAGACCCAGTACTTC. It encodes CASSQGRTSGRAGFVETQYF.

Many counts were recorded for this clonotype. V is TRBV19 and J is TRBJ2-7; TRBD2 aligns across 7 bases. Trimming removed 9 bases from V and 5 bases from J; junction bases left unmatched: 10. The germline gives CDR1 LNHDA, CDR2 SQIVND (reference sequence). There are 13 residues in the CDR3. CDR3 DNA: TGTGCCAGCCGGGACTACCTTTTAGACGAGCAGTACTTC. Its translation is CASRDYLLDEQYF. Based on the CDR3 plus reference TRBV19 and TRBJ2-7, the full variable domain is DGGITQSPKYLFRKEGQNVTLSCEQNLNHDAMYWYRQDPGQGLRLIYYSQIVNDFQKGDIAEGYSVSREKKESFPLTVTSAQKNPTAFYLCASRDYLLDEQYFGPGTRLTVT.

This clonotype was observed at least ten times. A read error may produce the germline difference seen at one junction end. The V call is TRBV20-1, the J call TRBJ1-4; TRBD1 is a possible D gene (5 bases). The CDR3 extends over 14 amino acids. From germline, CDR1 is DFQATT and CDR2 SNEGSKA (reference sequence). CDR3 DNA: TGCAGTGCGAGAGATGGAGGAGGGGATGAAAAACTGTTTTTT. Translated: CSARDGGGDEKLFF.